The text below deals with one T cell receptor beta chain. The antigen is not known. This specimen belongs to a study of cytomegalovirus exposure and HLA in healthy donors. V was clipped by 4 bases and J by 2 bases; unmatched bases: 5. Germline lookup yields CDR1 SGHKS and CDR2 YYEKEE (reference sequence). The CDR3 totals 15 residues. Both 60 Vbeta primers and 13 Jbeta primers went into the PCR. Sequencing used immunoSEQ multiplex PCR; TCRdb keeps in-frame clones, though not all of them. The table shows around 150,000 clones, with 82% occurring only once. Study-level results: TCR beta chain V- and J-gene trimming was linked, in a later analysis, to a missense variant in DCLRE1C.

The specimen sequenced was PBMCs. The clonotype originates from a girl aged 10-17 years in good health and CMV-seropositive. The gene calls are TRBV5-5 and TRBJ2-3; 9 nucleotides match TRBD1. The CDR3 protein is CASSGDRDNTDTQYF. CDR3 sequence (DNA): TGTGCCAGCAGCGGGGACAGGGATAACACAGATACGCAGTATTTT.